The source of this TCR beta chain is a study of blood T cell repertoires in COVID-19. About the study: T cells, B-cell-depleted T cells, or PBMCs supplied cDNA or gDNA.

Sequencing used immunoSEQ multiplex PCR; TCRdb keeps in-frame clones, though not all of them. Counted here are about 58,000 clones, around 78% occurring once; the ten biggest clones make up around 5%. The receptor comes from a human donor in a cohort sampled during active COVID-19. Sample: peripheral blood.

The CDR3 coding sequence is TGTGCCACCAGCCCGGCAGGGGGCTATGGCTACACCTTC. Translating gives CATSPAGGYGYTF. The V and J genes are TRBV24-1 and TRBJ1-2, with TRBD1 identical over 7 bases. V lost 7 bases to trimming and J lost 4 bases; unmatched junction nucleotides: 5. From germline, CDR1 is KGHDR and CDR2 SFDVKD. This CDR3 contains 13 residues.